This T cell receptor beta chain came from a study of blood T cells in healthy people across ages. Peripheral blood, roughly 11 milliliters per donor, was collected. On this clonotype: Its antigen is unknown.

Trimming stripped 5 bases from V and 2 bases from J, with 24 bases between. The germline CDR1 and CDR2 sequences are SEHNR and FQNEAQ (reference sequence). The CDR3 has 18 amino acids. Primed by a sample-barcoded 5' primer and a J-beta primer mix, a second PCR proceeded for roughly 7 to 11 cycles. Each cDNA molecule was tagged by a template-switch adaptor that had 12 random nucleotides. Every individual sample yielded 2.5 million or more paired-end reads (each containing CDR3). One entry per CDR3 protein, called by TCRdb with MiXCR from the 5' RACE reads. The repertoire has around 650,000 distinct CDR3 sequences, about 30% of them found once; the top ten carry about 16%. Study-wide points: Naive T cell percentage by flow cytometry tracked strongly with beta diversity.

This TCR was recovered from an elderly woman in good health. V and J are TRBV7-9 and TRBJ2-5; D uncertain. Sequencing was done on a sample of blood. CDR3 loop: CASSLRRVAITSQETQYF. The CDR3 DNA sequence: TGTGCCAGCAGCCTCCGAAGGGTTGCCATTACGTCACAAGAGACCCAGTACTTC.